Following are 8 T cell receptor beta chains from one sample sequenced in a study of spatial heterogeneity in lung cancer. Via MiXCR, TCRdb re-called the 5' RACE reads, giving one row per CDR3 protein. The table shows 35,000 to 50,000 distinct CDR3 sequences, with 20% to 25% occurring only once. Described time point: blood at routine non-recurrence follow-up after resection. The source was PBMCs, collected at follow-up. The receptors here all came from a female donor with early-stage non-small cell lung cancer.

V is TRBV4-1 and J is TRBJ2-1, with 7 bases lining up with TRBD1. The CDR3 runs to 11 residues. The V gene's germline CDR1 is MGHRA and CDR2 YSYEKL. V was clipped by 5 bases and J by 15 bases; unmatched bases: 7. CDR3 region: CASSYPGQRFF. For the CDR3, the DNA is TGCGCCAGCAGCTATCCGGGACAGCGGTTCTTC.

The chain is built from TRBV7-8 and TRBJ1-3, with D maybe TRBD1 (6 bases). V was shortened by 2 bases and J by 0 bases, with 11 bases between the two germline ends. CDR1 is SGHVS, CDR2 FQNEAQ, per germline. This CDR3 is 16 amino acids long. CDR3 nucleotides: TGTGCCAGCAGCTTACCCCAGGGGAGCTCTGGAAACACCATATATTTT. It translates to CASSLPQGSSGNTIYF.

In its sample, this clonotype was seen many times. V gene TRBV12-3 or TRBV12-4 combines with J gene TRBJ2-1; 8 bases fit TRBD2. The CDR3 covers 17 residues. With 3 bases clipped from V and 0 bases from J, the junction kept 7 bases outside the gene matches. The CDR3, as DNA: TGTGCCAGCAGTTTGTGGCGTCTAGCGGGCTCCTACAATGAGCAGTTCTTC. It specifies CASSLWRLAGSYNEQFF.

The gene calls are TRBV6-2 or TRBV6-3 and TRBJ2-6, with D unclear. Trimming shortened V by 5 bases and J by 2 bases, and 13 bases separated the two germline ends. The CDR3 length is 16 residues. Germline V lookup: CDR1 MNHEY, CDR2 SVGEGT. The CDR3 coding sequence is TGTGCCAGCAGTGCCCCGGTGGTGGCTGGGGCCAACGTCCTGACTTTC. The encoded protein is CASSAPVVAGANVLTF.

This clonotype has only a few counts. This sequence joins TRBV23-1 and TRBJ2-2; 10 nucleotides align to TRBD2. TRBV23-1 is treated as an ORF (open reading frame) with a function not yet certain. The V segment lost 1 base and the J segment 1 base; nucleotides outside the gene matches: 15. This CDR3 region has 21 residues. The CDR3 nucleotides are TGCGCCAGCAGTCAATTCTCCATGAGCGGGAGGGTCGATAAGAACACCGGGGAGCTGTTTTTT. Translated: CASSQFSMSGRVDKNTGELFF.

This clonotype has at least ten counts. The junction does not match germline at one end; this may be a read error. V is TRBV7-2 and J is TRBJ2-1; 10 nucleotides align to TRBD2. Germline CDR1 SGHTA, CDR2 FQGNSA. There are 15 residues in the CDR3. CDR3 coding DNA: TGTGCCAGCACCTTAAGCGGACTAGCGGAAAATGAGCAGTTCTTC. Translating it yields CASTLSGLAENEQFF. Looking up the rest from reference TRBV7-2 and TRBJ2-1 gives the full variable domain: GAGVSQSPSNKVTEKGKDVELRCDPISGHTALYWYRQSLGQGLEFLIYFQGNSAPDKSGLPSDRFSAERTGGSVSTLTIQRTQQEDSAVYLCASTLSGLAENEQFFGPGTRLTVL.

The chain couples TRBV5-1 to TRBJ2-6, with TRBD2 as a possible D gene (5 bases). V dropped 2 bases and J dropped 4 bases, with 10 bases sitting between them. CDR1 and CDR2 from the germline V gene are SGHRS and YFSETQ. The CDR3 length is 15 residues. CDR3 amino acids: CASSFDPGGANVLTF. In DNA, the CDR3 is TGCGCCAGCAGCTTCGACCCGGGGGGGGCCAACGTCCTGACTTTC.

This clonotype was found a few times. The rearrangement joins TRBV4-1 to TRBJ2-1; tentatively, D is TRBD1 or TRBD2 (5 bases each). The CDR3 runs to 15 residues. The V end lost 1 base, the J end lost 8 bases, and 15 bases lay between the germline ends. The V gene's germline CDR1 is MGHRA and CDR2 YSYEKL. The CDR3 region is CASSQAGLRGDEQFF. Written as DNA, the CDR3 is TGCGCCAGCAGCCAAGCGGGGTTGAGGGGAGATGAGCAGTTCTTC.